The 16 T cell receptor beta chains in this list originate from one sample, sequenced in a study of tumor-infiltrating lymphocytes in primary liver carcinoma. Investigators took RNA and DNA out together from roughly 21-30 mg of unsorted bulk tissue. A primer matching the constant region was used to make TCR beta cDNA from 500 ng of total RNA. Each TCR beta library was derived from three nested multiplex PCR rounds that employed slightly modified ARM-PCR. The study ran its first two PCR rounds for roughly 10 cycles each, using TRBV1-TRBV30 forward primers and a C-beta reverse primer. A single record per CDR3 protein comes from TCRdb applying MiXCR to the multiplex PCR reads. The sample lists about 120,000 distinct CDR3 sequences; roughly 70% were seen once. Sequenced sample: tumor-adjacent normal liver tissue. Receptor source: a woman aged 60-75 years with primary liver carcinoma and hepatitis B virus infection.

This clonotype was recorded many times. The chain is built from TRBV29-1 and TRBJ1-2; D gene ambiguous. V was clipped by 2 bases and J by 0 bases, with 10 bases between them. The CDR3 loop spans 14 amino acids. Germline V gives CDR1 SQVTM, CDR2 ANQGSEA. The CDR3 DNA is TGCAGCGTTGAATTGGGTTATACTAACTATGGCTACACCTTC. Its protein product is CSVELGYTNYGYTF.

The chain links TRBV28 to TRBJ2-3, with D maybe TRBD1 (5 bases). Germline CDR1 is MDHEN and CDR2 is SYDVKM. V was clipped by 9 bases and J by 2 bases, with 15 bases between them. This CDR3 is built from 14 residues. This CDR3 is CASMTESITDTQYF. For the CDR3, the DNA is TGTGCCAGTATGACAGAGTCTATCACAGATACGCAGTATTTT. Filled out from reference TRBV28 and TRBJ2-3, the complete variable domain reads DVKVTQSSRYLVKRTGEKVFLECVQDMDHENMFWYRQDPGLGLRLIYFSYDVKMKEKGDIPEGYSVSREKKERFSLILESASTNQTSMYLCASMTESITDTQYFGPGTRLTVL.

A note on this clonotype: At one end the junction does not follow the germline gene, possibly because of a read error. The J gene is TRBJ2-2, the V gene TRBV4-1, with TRBD2 matching over 7 bases. There are 12 residues in the CDR3. CDR1 is MGHRA, CDR2 YSYEKL, per germline. The CDR3 sequence is CAGEGDSGELFF. CDR3 coding DNA: TGCGCCGGGGAAGGCGACAGCGGGGAGCTGTTCTTT.

The chain uses TRBV6-5 and TRBJ2-3; D is perhaps TRBD1 or TRBD2 (5 bases each). Trimming shortened V by 8 bases and J by 0 bases, and 15 bases separated the two germline ends. The CDR3 length is 15 residues. The germline V gene has CDR1 MNHEY and CDR2 SVGAGI. The CDR3 nucleotides are TGTGCCAGCTCAGCCAGAGGGGACAGCACAGATACGCAGTATTTT. It specifies CASSARGDSTDTQYF.

Regarding this clonotype: This may arise from a read error, as a much more abundant clone is one base away. V is TRBV5-8 and J is TRBJ2-1, with no clear D. Between the trimmed V and J ends, which lost 4 bases and 6 bases, there was a span of 14 bases. The length of the CDR3 is 14 residues. Germline CDR1 is SGHTS and CDR2 is YDEGEE. As DNA, the CDR3 is TGTGCCAGCAGCCCCCCGAGGTGGTGCAATGAGCAGTTCTTC. Protein: CASSPPRWCNEQFF.

Note on this clonotype: A clone one base away is much larger, so this may be a read error. The gene calls are TRBV28 and TRBJ1-1, with D uncertain. The V gene's germline CDR1 is MDHEN and CDR2 SYDVKM. This CDR3 has 12 residues. The CDR3 bases are TGTGCCAGCAGCCGGGAGAACAGTGAAGCTTTCTTT. Protein product: CASSRENSEAFF.

The count of this clonotype is one. The chain recombines TRBV29-1 with TRBJ1-5; 7 bases fit TRBD1. The CDR3 is 14 residues long. Germline V gene lookup returns CDR1 SQVTM and CDR2 ANQGSEA. With V trimmed by 4 bases and J by 6 bases, 9 bases remained unmatched. CDR3 bases: TGCAGCGTTGCGGGACAGTGTATGGGTCAGCCCCAGCATTTT. Protein sequence: CSVAGQCMGQPQHF.

In this sample, this clonotype turned up once. The junction differs from germline at one of its ends, possibly a read error. The chain links TRBV11-3 to TRBJ1-1; maybe TRBD1 (5 bases). The CDR3 contains 13 residues. The germline CDR1 and CDR2 sequences are SGHNT and YENEEA. CDR3 in DNA: TGTGCTAGCACTCAAGGCAGGGTTACTGAAGCTTTCTTT. It translates to CASTQGRVTEAFF.

For this clonotype: The DNA is left out, because the CDR3 cannot be placed on it with certainty; the CDR3 is given as TCRdb lists it. This rearrangement joins TRBV6-1 to TRBJ1-4; the table's D call of TRBD1 was not tested on the DNA. The CDR3 length equals 16 residues, ends included. The germline V gene encodes CDR1 MNHNS and CDR2 SASEGT. The CDR3 protein is CASSVATGTGDEKLFF.

Details on this clonotype: The junction departs from the called germline gene at one end, perhaps through a read error. The V gene is TRBV5-1, the J gene TRBJ1-1; D may be TRBD1 (5 bases). The germline CDR1 and CDR2 sequences are SGHRS and YFSETQ. The CDR3 contains 16 residues. CDR3 bases: TGCGCCAGCAGCTCGAGGGGCCAAGGCCAGAACGCTGAAGCTTTCTTT. Its translation: CASSSRGQGQNAEAFF.

On this clonotype itself: At one of its ends the junction is not consistent with the germline gene, which may arise from a read error. V and J are TRBV11-2 and TRBJ1-5; TRBD1 might be the D (5 bases). The CDR3 covers 15 residues. Germline V gene sequence: CDR1 SGHAT, CDR2 FQNNGV. This CDR3 is CASGLTRGGGQHQHF. The CDR3 nucleotides are TGTGCCAGTGGCTTGACTAGGGGTGGAGGGCAGCACCAGCATTTT. The full variable domain, completed using reference TRBV11-2 and TRBJ1-5, is EAGVAQSPRYKIIEKRQSVAFWCNPISGHATLYWYQQILGQGPKLLIQFQNNGVVDDSQLPKDRFSAERLKGVDSTLKIQPAKLEDSAVYLCASGLTRGGGQHQHFGDGTRLSIL.

Comment on this clonotype: This may arise from a read error, as a much more abundant clone is one base away. This CDR3 fails to terminate in the conserved phenylalanine or tryptophan, so it likely reflects a read error. The chain has TRBV14 and TRBJ1-3, with D possibly TRBD1 on 6 matching bases. The CDR3 spans 17 residues. V shed 0 bases and J shed 4 bases, with 16 bases lying between them. Germline loops: CDR1 SGHDN, CDR2 FVKESK. DNA of the CDR3: TGTGCCAGCAGCCAAGAAGGGACACGGCGAAGGGGAAACACCATATATCTT. This encodes CASSQEGTRRRGNTIYL.

About this clonotype: One end of the junction is discordant with germline, which a read error may explain. The chain recombines TRBV10-2 with TRBJ2-7; no firm D call. The CDR3 extends over 14 amino acids. The germline CDR1 and CDR2 sequences are WSHSY and SAAADI. The CDR3 DNA reads as TGCGCCATCAGTGTACAAAGCAGGTCCTACGAGCAGTACTTC. Its translation is CAISVQSRSYEQYF.

A word on this clonotype: At one end the junction does not follow the germline gene, possibly because of a read error. V and J are TRBV6-5 and TRBJ1-1; 8 bases agree with TRBD1. Germline CDR1 is MNHEY and CDR2 is SVGAGI. This CDR3 is built from 15 residues. This chain's CDR3 is CASTRTGLSNTDAFF. CDR3 DNA sequence: TGTGCCAGCACTAGGACAGGGTTGTCGAACACTGATGCTTTCTTT.

Details on this clonotype: No conserved phenylalanine or tryptophan is present at the end of the CDR3, so a read error is the likely explanation. The genes are TRBV12-3 or TRBV12-4 and TRBJ2-1; TRBD2 matches 9 bases. Unmatched junction bases numbered 10, after V lost 9 bases and J lost 1 base. The CDR3 sequence is 16 residues long. The CDR3 reads CARRSSGRTSYNEQFL. The CDR3 DNA follows: TGTGCCAGGAGGAGTAGCGGGAGAACTTCCTACAATGAGCAGTTCTTA.

As regards this clonotype: This clone may be a read error of a much larger clone one base away. The rearrangement uses TRBV5-1 and TRBJ2-3, with 7 bases fitting TRBD2. The germline CDR1 and CDR2 sequences are SGHRS and YFSETQ. The CDR3 has 13 residues. The CDR3: CTSSGATTDTQYF. The CDR3 DNA reads as TGCACCAGCAGCGGGGCGACCACAGATACGCAGTATTTT.